The 25 T cell receptor beta chains below all came from one sample that was sequenced in a study of identical twins. TCRdb processed the 5' RACE reads anew with MiXCR; each CDR3 protein has one entry. The data contain around 340,000 distinct CDR3 sequences, approximately 8.8% of them singletons. The sample taken for sequencing was naive T cells sorted from blood. Source of these receptors: a woman between 45 and 60 years old in good health.

A single count supports this clonotype. The genes are TRBV20-1 and TRBJ1-5; no firm D call. V was cut by 4 bases and J by 7 bases, with 14 bases left in between. CDR1 and CDR2 (germline): DFQATT, SNEGSKA (reference sequence). The length of the CDR3 is 13 residues. The CDR3 region has the DNA TGCAGTGCTACCCCGGCGGGGAGCCAGCCCCAGCATTTT. Translated, it gives CSATPAGSQPQHF.

A remark on this clonotype: Compared with germline, one end of the junction differs, possibly owing to a read error. The rearrangement uses TRBV4-2 and TRBJ2-5, with TRBD2 matching over 8 bases. CDR3 length equals 17 residues. Germline lookup yields CDR1 LGHNA and CDR2 YNFKEQ. The CDR3 DNA is TGTGCCAGCAGCCAAGATTGGCGAGCGGGAGACCAGGAGACCCAGTACTTC. This translates into CASSQDWRAGDQETQYF.

This clonotype has just a few counts. The rearrangement joins TRBV7-9 to TRBJ1-1; D not resolved. The germline V gene encodes CDR1 SEHNR and CDR2 FQNEAQ (reference sequence). V lost 3 bases, J lost 2 bases, and 13 bases lay in between. The CDR3 sequence is 15 residues long. The CDR3 here is CASSLSLLGNTEAFF. In DNA, the CDR3 is TGTGCCAGCAGCTTGTCCCTTCTTGGAAACACTGAAGCTTTCTTT.

This clonotype occurred a few times. V usage is TRBV6-2 or TRBV6-3 and J usage is TRBJ2-2, with D uncertain. V lost 6 bases and J 7 bases, leaving 12 bases between the germline ends. The germline gives CDR1 MNHEY, CDR2 SVGEGT. The CDR3 runs 13 residues. The CDR3 region is CASRTPKIGELFF. The CDR3 coding sequence is TGTGCCAGCAGGACACCCAAAATCGGGGAGCTGTTTTTT.

The gene calls are TRBV29-1 and TRBJ1-2; 8 bases fit TRBD1. Germline lookup yields CDR1 SQVTM and CDR2 ANQGSEA. The CDR3 runs 14 residues. V lost 0 bases, J lost 4 bases, and 4 bases stayed unmatched. CDR3 DNA: TGCAGCGTTGAAGATTCTCAGGGGGCCTATGGCTACACCTTC. This sequence encodes CSVEDSQGAYGYTF. The full variable domain, with the rest looked up from reference TRBV29-1 and TRBJ1-2, is SAVISQKPSRDICQRGTSLTIQCQVDSQVTMMFWYRQQPGQSLTLIATANQGSEATYESGFVIDKFPISRPNLTFSTLTVSNMSPEDSSIYLCSVEDSQGAYGYTFGSGTRLTVV.

The sample holds a few counts of this clonotype. The chain carries TRBV10-3 and TRBJ2-1; 8 bases line up with TRBD2. The CDR3 consists of 13 residues. V dropped 7 bases and J dropped 8; count of bases not matched to a gene: 7. CDR1 ENHRY and CDR2 SYGVKD come from the germline V gene. Written as DNA, the CDR3 is TGTGCCATCATCGAAGAAGCGGGGGATGAGCAGTTCTTC. This gives the protein CAIIEEAGDEQFF.

This clonotype was seen ten or more times. This chain links TRBV6-2 or TRBV6-3 with TRBJ2-3, with D maybe TRBD2 (6 bases). The V end lost 0 bases, the J end lost 3 bases, and 7 bases lay between the germline ends. Germline V CDR1 and CDR2: MNHEY, SVGEGT. The CDR3 spans 14 residues. This CDR3 is CASSYSRETDTQYF. The CDR3 DNA reads as TGTGCCAGCAGTTACTCTCGGGAGACAGATACGCAGTATTTT.

The chain is built from TRBV6-5 and TRBJ2-7, with 8 bases lining up with TRBD2. The CDR3 totals 15 residues. CDR1 is MNHEY and CDR2 is SVGAGI in the germline V gene. Trimming took 0 bases from V and 6 from J; bases not matched to a gene: 7. The DNA for the CDR3 is TGTGCCAGCAGTTACTCGAGTGGAGCGGGAGTCGAGCAGTACTTC. The encoded protein is CASSYSSGAGVEQYF.

This clonotype occurred a few times. The chain recombines TRBV12-3 or TRBV12-4 with TRBJ1-1; no clear D gene. V dropped 7 bases and J dropped 0 bases, with 12 bases sitting between them. CDR3 length: 14 amino acids. The CDR3 DNA reads TGTGCCAGCACGGATGGCAGAGTGAACACTGAAGCTTTCTTT. Amino acids: CASTDGRVNTEAFF.

This clonotype was observed at least ten times. The chain joins TRBV29-1 to TRBJ2-1, with TRBD2 as a possible D gene (5 bases). The CDR3 sequence is 13 residues long. Germline values: CDR1 SQVTM, CDR2 ANQGSEA. V dropped 6 bases and J dropped 1 base, with 10 bases sitting between them. CDR3 protein: CSVGGLSYNEQFF. The CDR3 DNA reads as TGCAGCGTCGGAGGACTTTCCTACAATGAGCAGTTCTTC.

This clonotype was detected only a few times. V usage is TRBV7-8 and J usage is TRBJ2-1, with 7 nucleotides matching TRBD1. V trimming: 1 base; J trimming: 7 bases; junction bases outside the gene matches: 13. Germline V gives CDR1 SGHVS, CDR2 FQNEAQ. This CDR3 has 17 amino acids. CDR3 sequence: CASSLDRDSPTRNEQFF. CDR3 in DNA: TGTGCCAGCAGCTTAGACCGGGACAGCCCTACTAGGAATGAGCAGTTCTTC.

The chain employs TRBV29-1 and TRBJ2-1, with D perhaps TRBD2 (6 bases). Trimming took 6 bases from V and 7 from J, leaving 16 bases between them. CDR3 length equals 13 residues. The V gene's germline CDR1 is SQVTM and CDR2 ANQGSEA. The CDR3: CSVGWGLTNEQFF. The CDR3 DNA reads as TGCAGCGTGGGGTGGGGACTCACGAATGAGCAGTTCTTC.

This clonotype was counted between two and nine times. The chain employs TRBV10-3 and TRBJ2-7; 9 bases are a match to TRBD2. Germline V gene data show CDR1 as ENHRY and CDR2 as SYGVKD. V lost 10 bases and J lost 6; bases outside the gene matches: 13. The CDR3 is made up of 14 amino acids. The CDR3 reads CATRLREGGGEQYF. As DNA, the CDR3 is TGTGCCACCCGTTTGCGGGAGGGCGGTGGCGAGCAGTACTTC.

This chain connects TRBV10-3 to TRBJ1-2; TRBD1 matches 10 bases. Losses at the gene ends were 7 bases for V and 7 bases for J; bases not matched to a gene: 3. CDR3 length: 12 residues. Germline CDR1 and CDR2: ENHRY and SYGVKD. The CDR3 spells CAINDRGPGYTF. The CDR3 DNA is TGTGCCATCAACGACAGGGGGCCTGGCTACACCTTC.

In this sample, this clonotype turned up a few times. This chain uses TRBV5-1 with TRBJ2-3; D uncertain. Germline-derived CDR1 and CDR2 are SGHRS and YFSETQ. The V and J ends lost 0 bases and 1 base respectively, with 9 bases between them. The CDR3 extends over 15 amino acids. The CDR3 protein is CASSLGFPGTDTQYF. DNA for the CDR3: TGCGCCAGCAGCTTGGGCTTCCCAGGCACAGATACGCAGTATTTT. The entire variable domain, with the rest obtained from reference TRBV5-1 and TRBJ2-3, is as follows: KAGVTQTPRYLIKTRGQQVTLSCSPISGHRSVSWYQQTPGQGLQFLFEYFSETQRNKGNFPGRFSGRQFSNSRSEMNVSTLELGDSALYLCASSLGFPGTDTQYFGPGTRLTVL.

This clonotype was observed a handful of times. As DNA, the CDR3 is TGTGCCAGCAGGGTACAGGGGGACACCGGGGAGCTGTTTTTT. It specifies CASRVQGDTGELFF. The chain links TRBV6-5 to TRBJ2-2; 8 nucleotides agree with TRBD1. The CDR3 consists of 14 residues. Trimming took 6 bases from V and 3 from J; bases not matched to a gene: 3. The germline V gene has CDR1 MNHEY and CDR2 SVGAGI.

V and J are TRBV20-1 and TRBJ2-1, with TRBD1 as a possible D gene (6 bases). CDR1 and CDR2 from the germline V gene are DFQATT and SNEGSKA (reference sequence). Trimming left V 0 bases short and J 9 bases short, with 27 bases between. The CDR3 length is 18 residues. The CDR3 protein is CSARDGIKAKDRGGEQFF. The DNA for the CDR3 is TGCAGTGCTAGAGATGGTATTAAGGCCAAAGATAGAGGGGGTGAGCAGTTCTTC.

The table lists this clonotype with a few counts. This sequence joins TRBV4-1 and TRBJ2-7; TRBD2 might be the D (7 bases). The germline V gene has CDR1 MGHRA and CDR2 YSYEKL. The CDR3 contains 17 residues. V lost 0 bases and J 5 bases, leaving 20 bases between the germline ends. CDR3 protein: CASSQEGGGASRDEQYF. CDR3 DNA: TGCGCCAGCAGCCAAGAGGGAGGGGGAGCGTCCAGGGACGAGCAGTACTTC.

This clonotype has ten or more counts. CDR3 nucleotide sequence: TGTGCCACCGGAACGGGAGGGTTCAATGAGCAGTTCTTC. Its translation is CATGTGGFNEQFF. The V and J genes are TRBV12-3 or TRBV12-4 and TRBJ2-1, with 8 bases fitting TRBD2. This CDR3 spans 13 amino acids. Unmatched junction bases numbered 8, after V lost 10 bases and J lost 6 bases.

As for this clonotype: This CDR3 fails to terminate in the conserved phenylalanine or tryptophan, so it likely reflects a read error. The chain couples TRBV12-3 or TRBV12-4 to TRBJ2-7; 10 bases agree with TRBD1. The CDR3 is 14 amino acids. Trimming at V came to 4 bases and at J to 5 bases, leaving 5 bases not matched to a gene. The CDR3 loop reads CASSSGQGFDEQYS. The CDR3 nucleotides are TGTGCCAGCAGTTCGGGACAGGGGTTCGACGAGCAGTACTCC.

In this sample, this clonotype turned up a few times. The chain is built from TRBV11-2 and TRBJ2-2; D may match TRBD1 or TRBD2 (6 bases each). Germline V CDR1 and CDR2: SGHAT, FQNNGV. The V and J ends lost 2 bases and 2 bases respectively, with 9 bases between them. The CDR3 extends over 15 amino acids. The CDR3 region has the DNA TGTGCCAGCAGCTTATGGGGGGCAAACACCGGGGAGCTGTTTTTT. It specifies CASSLWGANTGELFF.

This clonotype was seen ten or more times. This chain uses TRBV12-3 or TRBV12-4 with TRBJ2-7; D is possibly TRBD1 (6 bases). The CDR3 is 12 residues long. Trimming removed 4 bases from V and 5 bases from J, with 9 bases in between. The CDR3 reads CASSYGGHEQYV. The CDR3 DNA is TGTGCCAGCAGTTATGGGGGCCACGAGCAGTACGTC.

The table lists this clonotype with a few counts. The V and J genes are TRBV12-3 or TRBV12-4 and TRBJ1-1; D unresolved. The V end was cut by 6 bases, the J end by 7 bases, with 18 bases between. The CDR3 length is 14 residues. Written as DNA, the CDR3 is TGTGCCAGCAGCGTTTCGGGAGGCCTGGGTGAAGCTTTCTTT. Residues: CASSVSGGLGEAFF.

The genes are TRBV25-1 and TRBJ1-2; D gene unclear. V lost 1 base, J lost 7 bases, and 19 bases lay in between. Germline CDR1 is MGHDK and CDR2 is SYGVNS. The CDR3 runs to 16 residues. CDR3 nucleotides: TGTGCCAGCAGTGAATCCGCGGTTGGCTTCCGCCTTGGCTACACCTTC. It translates to CASSESAVGFRLGYTF.

The V and J genes are TRBV6-1 and TRBJ1-4, with D perhaps TRBD1 (5 bases). CDR3 length equals 19 residues. Trimming stripped 0 bases from V and 0 bases from J, with 17 bases between. CDR1 is MNHNS and CDR2 is SASEGT in the germline V gene. Written as DNA, the CDR3 is TGTGCCAGCAGTGAAGCACTCCGGACATTTCCTTCAACTAATGAAAAACTGTTTTTT. Encoded protein: CASSEALRTFPSTNEKLFF.